Shown below are 26 T cell receptor beta chains from a single sample sequenced in a study of early T cells in non-severe SARS-CoV-2 infection. TCRdb reprocessed the 5' RACE reads with MiXCR, giving one entry per CDR3 protein. The table records 45,000 to 55,000 distinct CDR3 sequences, approximately 10% of them present only once. What was sequenced was whole blood. The receptors were sampled from an adult who was a healthcare worker with PCR-confirmed SARS-CoV-2 infection or an uninfected control (not recorded which).

The count of this clonotype is one. J is TRBJ2-4 and V is TRBV14; 8 positions agree with TRBD1. Germline loops: CDR1 SGHDN, CDR2 FVKESK. The CDR3 contains 17 residues. V was pared by 1 base and J by 2 bases, with 7 bases of the junction left unmatched. The CDR3 bases are TGTGCCAGCAGCCAAGTTGGGCAGGGGGCGTCCAAAAACATTCAGTACTTC. Its translation is CASSQVGQGASKNIQYF.

This clonotype was counted between two and nine times. V is TRBV5-8 and J is TRBJ2-3; D is perhaps TRBD1 (6 bases). This CDR3 contains 17 residues. V shed 5 bases and J shed 1 base, with 20 bases lying between them. CDR1 and CDR2 (germline): SGHTS, YDEGEE. This CDR3 reads CASSLGTFHSGTDTQYF. Here the CDR3 DNA reads TGTGCCAGCAGTCTAGGGACATTCCATTCGGGCACAGATACGCAGTATTTT.

V gene TRBV18 combines with J gene TRBJ2-1, with 8 bases that match TRBD2. The trim removed 0 bases at V and 14 bases at J, leaving 9 bases unmatched. CDR1 is KGHSH and CDR2 is LQKENI in the germline V gene. This CDR3 comprises 14 residues. CDR3 coding DNA: TGTGCCAGCTCACCACCGATAAAGCGGGGGCACGAGTTCTTC. This encodes CASSPPIKRGHEFF.

The rearrangement uses TRBV6-1 and TRBJ1-4; D is undetermined. This CDR3 is built from 14 residues. The V end lost 8 bases, the J end lost 4 bases, and 14 bases lay between the germline ends. Germline CDR1 and CDR2: MNHNS and SASEGT. The CDR3 protein is CASSIQESNEKLFF. DNA for the CDR3: TGTGCCAGCTCCATTCAGGAGAGTAATGAAAAACTGTTTTTT.

This clonotype was seen only a few times. This chain links TRBV11-2 with TRBJ2-2, with 8 bases fitting TRBD1. V was pared by 4 bases and J by 7 bases, with 5 bases of the junction left unmatched. CDR3 length: 14 amino acids. The germline CDR1 and CDR2 sequences are SGHAT and FQNNGV. The CDR3 reads CASSSNRGIGELFF. CDR3 DNA: TGTGCCAGCAGCTCAAACAGGGGGATCGGGGAGCTGTTTTTT.

This sequence joins TRBV7-2 and TRBJ1-6; D is uncertain. This CDR3 has 14 amino acids. The V end lost 2 bases, the J end lost 11 bases, and 13 bases lay between the germline ends. In germline, CDR1 is SGHTA, CDR2 FQGNSA. The CDR3 sequence: CASSLLRVEAPLHF. The CDR3 DNA reads TGTGCCAGCAGCTTATTAAGGGTGGAGGCACCCCTCCACTTT.

The chain is built from TRBV11-2 and TRBJ2-7, with a possible D match to TRBD1 (5 bases). This CDR3 comprises 14 residues. The germline CDR1 and CDR2 sequences are SGHAT and FQNNGV. V gave up 5 bases and J gave up 1 base, with 12 bases separating them. CDR3 loop: CASSLRASSYEQYF. Here the CDR3 DNA reads TGTGCCAGCAGCCTCAGGGCAAGTTCCTACGAGCAGTACTTC.

This clonotype was found many times. The rearrangement uses TRBV24-1 and TRBJ1-5; 7 bases are shared with TRBD1. The germline CDR1 and CDR2 sequences are KGHDR and SFDVKD. Germline trimming cut 3 bases from V and 2 bases from J; bases unmatched to any gene: 6. The CDR3 sequence is 16 residues long. The CDR3 DNA reads as TGTGCCACCAGTGATAGCAGGGGGTTTGGCAATCAGCCCCAGCATTTT. Its protein is CATSDSRGFGNQPQHF.

V gene TRBV20-1 combines with J gene TRBJ1-1; D is undetermined. CDR3 size: 14 residues. V lost 2 bases, J lost 5 bases, and 15 bases lay in between. Germline-derived CDR1 and CDR2 are DFQATT and SNEGSKA (reference sequence). The CDR3 region is CSARPGGAGTEAFF. The DNA for the CDR3 is TGCAGTGCTAGACCAGGCGGAGCGGGGACTGAAGCTTTCTTT.

The rearrangement links TRBV28 to TRBJ2-6; D gene uncertain. Trimming pared 9 bases from V and 0 bases from J, leaving 9 bases between. This CDR3 has 14 amino acids. In germline, CDR1 is MDHEN, CDR2 SYDVKM. DNA of the CDR3: TGTGCCAGTAGATCGGACTCTGGGGCCAACGTCCTGACTTTC. Protein sequence: CASRSDSGANVLTF. Full variable domain (remainder filled in from reference TRBV28 and TRBJ2-6): DVKVTQSSRYLVKRTGEKVFLECVQDMDHENMFWYRQDPGLGLRLIYFSYDVKMKEKGDIPEGYSVSREKKERFSLILESASTNQTSMYLCASRSDSGANVLTFGAGSRLTVL.

This clonotype was recorded many times. The chain uses TRBV27 and TRBJ2-2; D is possibly TRBD1 or TRBD2 (5 bases each). From germline, CDR1 is MNHEY and CDR2 SMNVEV (reference sequence). The CDR3 loop spans 15 amino acids. V lost 6 bases and J 7 bases, leaving 18 bases between the germline ends. The CDR3 loop is CASSSGGPRNGELFF. The CDR3 DNA is TGTGCCAGCAGCTCTGGGGGACCCAGAAACGGGGAGCTGTTTTTT.

Ten or more counts support this clonotype. The rearrangement joins TRBV11-2 to TRBJ2-5, with TRBD2 matching over 8 bases. With 2 bases clipped from V and 5 bases from J, the junction kept 4 bases outside the gene matches. Germline-derived CDR1 and CDR2 are SGHAT and FQNNGV. The CDR3 is made up of 14 amino acids. CDR3 loop: CASSLFGGRETQYF. Here the CDR3 DNA reads TGTGCCAGCAGCTTATTTGGCGGGAGGGAGACCCAGTACTTC.

V gene TRBV5-4 combines with J gene TRBJ1-6, with 7 bases aligning to TRBD1. CDR1 is SGHNT and CDR2 is YYREEE in the germline V gene (reference sequence). CDR3 length equals 16 residues. V shed 4 bases, J shed 4 bases, and the junction held 8 bases outside the gene matches. The CDR3: CASSPDREPYNSPLHF. The DNA for the CDR3 is TGTGCCAGCAGCCCTGACAGGGAGCCATATAATTCACCCCTCCACTTT.

The chain recombines TRBV5-5 with TRBJ2-3, with 9 bases fitting TRBD1. Trimming removed 3 bases from V and 4 bases from J; junction bases left unmatched: 9. Germline V gene data show CDR1 as SGHKS and CDR2 as YYEKEE (reference sequence). CDR3 length: 16 residues. The CDR3 nucleotides are TGTGCCAGCAGCTGGCCCGGGACAGGGAGCGCAGATACGCAGTATTTT. This encodes CASSWPGTGSADTQYF.

The chain employs TRBV10-3 and TRBJ2-1, with a tentative D call TRBD1 (6 bases). With 8 bases removed from V and 7 bases from J, the gap between germline ends came to 9 bases. The CDR3 sequence is 11 residues long. CDR1 and CDR2 from the germline V gene are ENHRY and SYGVKD. CDR3 amino acids: CAILRGNEQFF. As DNA, the CDR3 is TGTGCCATCCTTAGGGGGAATGAGCAGTTCTTC.

This rearrangement joins TRBV18 to TRBJ2-3; D may be TRBD1 (5 bases). The V gene lost 1 base and the J gene lost 0 bases, with 17 bases spanning the gap. In germline, CDR1 is KGHSH, CDR2 LQKENI. The CDR3 covers 18 residues. CDR3 nucleotides: TGTGCCAGCTCACCACGGTCACAGGCTCAAGGAAGCACAGATACGCAGTATTTT. It specifies CASSPRSQAQGSTDTQYF.

This clonotype was seen more than once but under ten times. This chain's CDR3 is CAINSGSDTDTQYF. In DNA form, the CDR3 reads TGTGCCATCAATAGCGGGAGTGACACAGATACGCAGTATTTT. The chain has TRBV10-3 and TRBJ2-3; 9 bases match TRBD2. V trimming: 7 bases; J trimming: 2 bases; junction bases outside the gene matches: 4. Germline V gene lookup returns CDR1 ENHRY and CDR2 SYGVKD. This CDR3 has 14 amino acids.

This clonotype was seen a few times. The genes are TRBV29-1 and TRBJ2-7; a weak D match, TRBD2 (6 bases). Germline V gene lookup returns CDR1 SQVTM and CDR2 ANQGSEA. The CDR3 runs to 11 residues. Trimming removed 7 bases from V and 2 bases from J, with 9 bases in between. This CDR3 reads CSGGETYEQYF. Here the CDR3 DNA reads TGCAGCGGGGGGGAGACCTACGAGCAGTACTTC.

The rearrangement joins TRBV20-1 to TRBJ2-2; D is unclear. V lost 1 base and J 7 bases, leaving 13 bases between the germline ends. This CDR3 contains 14 residues. CDR1 and CDR2 (germline): DFQATT, SNEGSKA (reference sequence). The CDR3 region is CSARVRPAVGELFF. DNA for the CDR3: TGCAGTGCTAGAGTCAGACCGGCAGTCGGGGAGCTGTTTTTT.

This chain connects TRBV3-1 to TRBJ2-2, with 8 bases aligning to TRBD1. V shed 8 bases, J shed 5 bases, and the junction held 1 base outside the gene matches. Germline V CDR1 and CDR2: LGHDT, YNNKEL (reference sequence). This CDR3 comprises 12 residues. The CDR3 loop reads CASWTGTGELFF. CDR3 DNA sequence: TGTGCCAGCTGGACAGGGACCGGGGAGCTGTTTTTT.

This clonotype has just a few counts. V gene TRBV9 combines with J gene TRBJ2-4, with 9 nucleotides matching TRBD2. V lost 0 bases, J lost 0 bases, and 10 bases stayed unmatched. Germline V lookup: CDR1 SGDLS, CDR2 YYNGEE. The CDR3 is 19 residues long. The CDR3, as DNA: TGTGCCAGCAGCGTAGGGGAGACTAGCGGAGCGCTAGCCAAAAACATTCAGTACTTC. As protein: CASSVGETSGALAKNIQYF.

The table lists this clonotype with many counts. This chain uses TRBV14 with TRBJ2-3; TRBD2 aligns across 10 bases. This CDR3 contains 18 residues. The germline V gene encodes CDR1 SGHDN and CDR2 FVKESK. Trimming removed 2 bases from V and 4 bases from J; junction bases left unmatched: 12. The CDR3: CASSQPYRAGGIPDTQYF. CDR3 coding DNA: TGTGCCAGCAGCCAACCATACAGAGCGGGGGGGATCCCAGATACGCAGTATTTT.

This clonotype was observed at least ten times. Here the CDR3 reads CASSFPSGASDTQYF. In nucleotides, the CDR3 is TGCGCCAGCAGCTTCCCTAGCGGGGCCTCAGATACGCAGTATTTT. This chain connects TRBV5-1 to TRBJ2-3; 9 nucleotides agree with TRBD2. The CDR3 contains 15 residues. CDR1 is SGHRS, CDR2 YFSETQ, per germline. J was trimmed by 4 bases and V by 2 bases; bases with no gene match: 5.

This clonotype was detected a few times. This rearrangement joins TRBV28 to TRBJ1-5; D unclear. Germline V gene sequence: CDR1 MDHEN, CDR2 SYDVKM. The CDR3 totals 12 residues. V was shortened by 7 bases and J by 3 bases, with 7 bases between the two germline ends. CDR3 bases: TGTGCCAGCACGGATAACAATCAGCCCCAGCATTTT. It specifies CASTDNNQPQHF.

The CDR3 spells CASSPGGFSNQPQHF. Here the CDR3 DNA reads TGTGCCAGCAGCCCGGGGGGCTTCAGCAATCAGCCCCAGCATTTT. The chain couples TRBV6-6 to TRBJ1-5; TRBD1 might be the D (6 bases). Germline loops: CDR1 MNHNY, CDR2 SVGAGI (reference sequence). This CDR3 contains 15 residues. V was shortened by 6 bases and J by 1 base, with 13 bases between the two germline ends.

This clonotype was recorded a few times. This chain links TRBV20-1 with TRBJ2-7; possible D gene TRBD1, 5 bases. The CDR3 sequence is 13 residues long. The V end was cut by 5 bases, the J end by 5 bases, with 16 bases between. CDR1 DFQATT and CDR2 SNEGSKA come from the germline V gene (reference sequence). The CDR3 DNA is TGCAGTGCTTCCAAACAAGGGGCCGACGAGCAGTACTTC. It yields the protein CSASKQGADEQYF.